One and the same sample provided the 26 T cell receptor beta chains below, sequenced in a study of identical twins. TCRdb independently ran MiXCR on the 5' RACE reads; one entry per CDR3 protein. Here the sample spans around 250,000 distinct CDR3 sequences, roughly 13% being singletons. This sample was shared with a second study, whose subject was yellow fever vaccine responses in identical twins.

The sequencing sample was made of memory (CD45RO+) T cells sorted from blood. All receptors derive from a woman aged 18-30 years in good health.

This clonotype was seen at least ten times. CDR3 amino acids: CASSLSIEETQYF. In nucleotides, the CDR3 is TGTGCCAGCAGCTTATCAATTGAAGAGACCCAGTACTTC. The chain has TRBV7-2 and TRBJ2-5; D is unresolved. Germline V gene data show CDR1 as SGHTA and CDR2 as FQGNSA. The CDR3 is 13 residues long. V lost 2 bases, J lost 3 bases, and 7 bases lay in between.

The rearrangement uses TRBV10-3 and TRBJ2-5; D perhaps matches TRBD1 (6 bases). This CDR3 spans 13 amino acids. Germline CDR1 is ENHRY and CDR2 is SYGVKD. Trimming stripped 4 bases from V and 5 bases from J, with 11 bases between. The CDR3 nucleotides are TGTGCCATCAGTGGAGCAGGGGCCGAGACCCAGTACTTC. This encodes CAISGAGAETQYF.

The chain carries TRBV6-1 and TRBJ2-7; D might be TRBD2 (6 bases). CDR1 and CDR2 from the germline V gene are MNHNS and SASEGT. The CDR3 runs to 13 residues. The germline V and J ends were trimmed by 7 bases and 2 bases, with 12 bases remaining between them. DNA of the CDR3: TGTGCCAGCAAGGGCGCGGGAACCTACGAGCAGTACTTC. Encoded protein: CASKGAGTYEQYF.

This clonotype was detected ten times or more. The chain carries TRBV12-3 or TRBV12-4 and TRBJ2-1; D not resolved. The CDR3 has 13 residues. V shed 7 bases and J shed 7 bases, with 14 bases lying between them. The CDR3 sequence is CASTVRVRNEQFF. The CDR3 nucleotides read TGTGCCAGCACCGTACGCGTTAGGAATGAGCAGTTCTTC.

This clonotype has just a few counts. The chain has TRBV21-1 and TRBJ1-5. TRBV21-1 is flagged as a pseudogene. The CDR3 covers 15 residues. The CDR3 sequence: CASSKVGRVDQPQHF. Written as DNA, the CDR3 is TGTGCCAGCAGCAAAGTGGGTAGGGTTGATCAGCCCCAGCATTTT.

CDR3 DNA sequence: TGCAGTGTGGGGGTCCCAAGTGTTTCCTACGAGCAGTACTTC. Its protein is CSVGVPSVSYEQYF. The rearrangement uses TRBV20-1 and TRBJ2-7, with D possibly called TRBD1 or TRBD2 (5 bases each). The CDR3 is 14 amino acids. CDR1 and CDR2 (germline): DFQATT, SNEGSKA (reference sequence). With 7 bases removed from V and 1 base from J, the gap between germline ends came to 17 bases.

V and J are TRBV7-2 and TRBJ1-3; D gene unclear. This CDR3 region has 13 residues. Deletions cut 0 bases from V and 8 bases from J, with 8 bases between. The germline gives CDR1 SGHTA, CDR2 FQGNSA. The CDR3 DNA sequence: TGTGCCAGCAGCTTAGCTGTTCGGGACACCATATATTTT. Amino acids: CASSLAVRDTIYF.

This clonotype appeared many times. The chain recombines TRBV7-9 with TRBJ2-2; D remains ambiguous. CDR1 SEHNR and CDR2 FQNEAQ come from the germline V gene (reference sequence). Trimming removed 3 bases from V and 1 base from J, with 9 bases in between. This CDR3 spans 15 amino acids. CDR3 sequence (DNA): TGTGCCAGCAGCTTTGGCCAGATGAACACCGGGGAGCTGTTTTTT. Encoded protein: CASSFGQMNTGELFF. The variable domain in full, with the rest retrieved from reference TRBV7-9 and TRBJ2-2, is DTGVSQNPRHKITKRGQNVTFRCDPISEHNRLYWYRQTLGQGPEFLTYFQNEAQLEKSRLLSDRFSAERPKGSFSTLEIQRTEQGDSAMYLCASSFGQMNTGELFFGEGSRLTVL.

This clonotype occurred a few times. The chain links TRBV10-1 to TRBJ2-5; 11 bases line up with TRBD2. V trimming: 6 bases; J trimming: 6 bases; junction bases outside the gene matches: 33. This CDR3 spans 23 amino acids. Germline V gene sequence: CDR1 WNHNN, CDR2 SYGVQD (reference sequence). The CDR3 nucleotides read TGCGCCAGCAGCGCCGGACTAGGAACAATGACGGCTAGCGGGAGGCCCAAAAAACAGACCCAGTACTTC. It yields the protein CASSAGLGTMTASGRPKKQTQYF.

Only a few counts were recorded for this clonotype. CDR3 region: CASRVAANTGELFF. The CDR3 nucleotides are TGTGCCAGCAGGGTGGCGGCCAACACCGGGGAGCTGTTTTTT. The chain couples TRBV7-2 to TRBJ2-2; D is undetermined. The V end lost 6 bases, the J end lost 2 bases, and 10 bases lay between the germline ends. The CDR3 has 14 amino acids. Germline CDR1 and CDR2: SGHTA and FQGNSA.

This clonotype was picked up a small number of times. The chain uses TRBV12-3 or TRBV12-4 and TRBJ2-1; D possibly corresponds to TRBD2 (5 bases). V was cut by 4 bases and J by 9 bases, with 16 bases left in between. The CDR3 spans 14 residues. The CDR3 reads CASSSPGFDGEQFF. In DNA form, the CDR3 reads TGTGCCAGCAGTTCTCCGGGGTTTGACGGTGAGCAGTTCTTC.

The sample holds many counts of this clonotype. This chain links TRBV5-7 with TRBJ2-2; the match to TRBD2 covers 14 bases. Being an ORF, TRBV5-7 has a function that is uncertain. V dropped 2 bases and J dropped 4; count of bases not matched to a gene: 4. This CDR3 has 17 amino acids. The CDR3 sequence is CASSFPGLAGATGELFF. CDR3 coding DNA: TGTGCCAGCAGCTTCCCGGGACTAGCGGGAGCCACCGGGGAGCTGTTTTTT.

V and J are TRBV9 and TRBJ2-1; weak D call: TRBD2 (7 bases). The CDR3 is 14 residues long. Trimming took off 4 bases at V and 8 bases at J, with 16 bases between the two ends. CDR1 is SGDLS and CDR2 is YYNGEE in the germline V gene. The CDR3 DNA reads TGTGCCAGCAGCCTAAACGGGGGGCGGGATGAGCAGTTCTTC. Its protein is CASSLNGGRDEQFF.

This clonotype appeared a few times. The V call is TRBV7-9, the J call TRBJ2-7; 8 positions agree with TRBD2. The length of the CDR3 is 14 residues. V shed 4 bases, J shed 5 bases, and the junction held 7 bases outside the gene matches. Germline V gene sequence: CDR1 SEHNR, CDR2 FQNEAQ (reference sequence). CDR3 nucleotides: TGTGCCAGCAGCTCACCGTTTAGCGGGGACGAGCAGTACTTC. This encodes CASSSPFSGDEQYF.

This clonotype was detected a few times. V usage is TRBV6-2 or TRBV6-3 and J usage is TRBJ2-1, with D possibly being TRBD1 (6 bases). V was clipped by 5 bases and J by 0 bases, with 11 bases between them. CDR1 MNHEY and CDR2 SVGEGT come from the germline V gene. The CDR3 runs to 15 residues. In nucleotides, the CDR3 is TGTGCCAGCAGTATAGACAGGAGCTCCTACAATGAGCAGTTCTTC. This codes for CASSIDRSSYNEQFF.

This clonotype was counted many times. The chain carries TRBV12-3 or TRBV12-4 and TRBJ2-5; D call uncertain. This CDR3 is 12 amino acids long. V lost 5 bases and J 5 bases, leaving 9 bases between the germline ends. Here the CDR3 reads CASSAVLETQYF. The CDR3 coding sequence is TGTGCCAGCAGTGCTGTCTTGGAGACCCAGTACTTC.

The J gene is TRBJ1-5, the V gene TRBV20-1; a possible D gene is TRBD1 (5 bases). Deletions cut 3 bases from V and 2 bases from J, with 17 bases between. The CDR3 covers 16 residues. Germline V gene data show CDR1 as DFQATT and CDR2 as SNEGSKA (reference sequence). CDR3 sequence: CSASDQGRGGNQPQHF. CDR3 DNA sequence: TGCAGTGCTAGTGACCAGGGCCGGGGAGGCAATCAGCCCCAGCATTTT.

There are a few counts of this clonotype. The chain carries TRBV20-1 and TRBJ2-3; a weak D match, TRBD2 (7 bases). The germline gives CDR1 DFQATT, CDR2 SNEGSKA (reference sequence). The V and J ends lost 0 bases and 2 bases respectively, with 15 bases between them. This CDR3 is 16 amino acids long. CDR3 sequence (DNA): TGCAGTGCTAGAGATACGTCGGGGGGACACACAGATACGCAGTATTTT. This gives the protein CSARDTSGGHTDTQYF.

This clonotype was detected only a few times. The rearrangement joins TRBV12-3 or TRBV12-4 to TRBJ2-7; D is uncertain. V was trimmed by 2 bases and J by 0 bases, leaving 8 bases between them. CDR3 size: 14 residues. The CDR3 is CASSLHHLSYEQYF. For the CDR3, the DNA is TGTGCCAGCAGTTTACACCATCTCTCCTACGAGCAGTACTTC.

The chain uses TRBV11-2 and TRBJ2-2, with 9 bases that match TRBD1. Germline V lookup: CDR1 SGHAT, CDR2 FQNNGV. Losses at the gene ends were 5 bases for V and 6 bases for J; bases not matched to a gene: 16. CDR3 size: 18 residues. Written as DNA, the CDR3 is TGTGCCAGCAGCAAACGGTGGGGGACAGGGAAATTATCCGGGGAGCTGTTTTTT. This gives the protein CASSKRWGTGKLSGELFF.

The gene calls are TRBV18 and TRBJ1-6; 11 positions agree with TRBD1. The CDR3 has 15 amino acids. The ends lost 4 bases at V and 7 bases at J; junction bases unmatched: 3. The V gene's germline CDR1 is KGHSH and CDR2 LQKENI. Here the CDR3 reads CASSRTGGENSPLHF. The CDR3 DNA reads TGTGCCAGCTCACGGACAGGGGGCGAAAATTCACCCCTCCACTTT.

This chain uses TRBV5-4 with TRBJ1-6, with TRBD1 matching 7 bases. The junction had 4 bases not matched to a gene; V was cut back by 0 bases and J by 7 bases. Germline V gene sequence: CDR1 SGHNT, CDR2 YYREEE (reference sequence). The CDR3 contains 15 residues. The CDR3: CASSLGGQVNSPLHF. The CDR3 DNA reads as TGTGCCAGCAGCTTGGGAGGACAGGTGAATTCACCCCTCCACTTT.

The chain recombines TRBV2 with TRBJ2-3; 10 bases agree with TRBD1. V was clipped by 6 bases and J by 2 bases; unmatched bases: 8. The germline V gene encodes CDR1 SNHLY and CDR2 FYNNEI. This CDR3 has 16 amino acids. CDR3 sequence (DNA): TGTGCCAGCAGAGGCCGGACAGGGGGGCTCACAGATACGCAGTATTTT. Protein: CASRGRTGGLTDTQYF.

This clonotype occurred a few times. The chain carries TRBV6-1 and TRBJ2-1, with 8 nucleotides matching TRBD1. The CDR3 length is 15 residues. Germline trimming cut 3 bases from V and 5 bases from J; bases unmatched to any gene: 6. Germline assignment: CDR1 MNHNS and CDR2 SASEGT. DNA for the CDR3: TGTGCCAGCAGTGAGACAGGGGTGACAAACAATGAGCAGTTCTTC. As protein: CASSETGVTNNEQFF.

The rearrangement joins TRBV7-9 to TRBJ2-3; D uncertain. Germline-derived CDR1 and CDR2 are SEHNR and FQNEAQ (reference sequence). This CDR3 has 14 amino acids. Trimming cost V 1 base and J 6 bases, with 11 bases left between them. DNA for the CDR3: TGTGCCAGCAGCTTAGTTGGTTCTGGGGATACGCAGTATTTT. Amino acids: CASSLVGSGDTQYF.

The chain couples TRBV12-3 or TRBV12-4 to TRBJ2-7; 9 bases are a match to TRBD2. CDR3 size: 15 residues. Trimming removed 3 bases from V and 0 bases from J; junction bases left unmatched: 3. The CDR3 reads CASSFSSGASYEQYF. CDR3 coding DNA: TGTGCCAGCAGTTTTTCTAGCGGGGCCTCCTACGAGCAGTACTTC.